The following is a T cell receptor beta chain sequence with its context. Through a sample-barcoded 5' primer and a J-beta primer mix, a second PCR was run for roughly 6 to 11 cycles. TCRdb re-called the 5' RACE reads through MiXCR, storing one row per CDR3 protein. Among roughly 1,800,000 distinct CDR3 sequences listed, approximately 50% were seen once. These data originate in a study of blood T cells in healthy people across ages. CDR1 and CDR2 from the germline V gene are MGHDK and SYGVNS. With 1 base removed from V and 0 bases from J, the gap between germline ends came to 11 bases. The CDR3 runs to 16 residues.

The sequencing input was blood. The rearrangement joins TRBV25-1 to TRBJ2-3; TRBD1 or TRBD2 may be the D gene (6 bases each). The TCR comes from a middle-aged woman in good health. The CDR3 DNA reads as TGTGCCAGCAGTGAATCAAGGGGGGCCAGCACAGATACGCAGTATTTT. Translation gives CASSESRGASTDTQYF.